The clone carrying this T cell receptor beta chain was seen a few times. Its cognate antigen is unknown. It was cDNA, reverse transcribed from extracted RNA, that served as the sequencing template. The data were produced by immunoSEQ multiplex PCR, yet TCRdb's version contains in-frame clones alone and is incomplete. The sample shows 150,000 to 200,000 clones, roughly 60% of them seen only once. Germline CDR1 SGHTA, CDR2 FQGNSA. V lost 5 bases, J lost 5 bases, and 22 bases lay in between. The CDR3 has 16 amino acids. This record comes from a study of CD8+ T cells in alopecia areata. Study-level points and caveats: Under tofacitinib, fewer expanded CD8+ clones appeared among the top 100 scalp clones. Higher clonality was seen in lesional scalp than in normal scalp, especially in alopecia totalis/universalis.

Treatment noted: oral pan-JAK inhibitor, 5-10 mg twice daily. In alopecia areata patients, both lesional scalp punch biopsies and peripheral blood were collected. V and J are TRBV7-2 and TRBJ2-7; D ambiguous. The TCR was taken from a human donor with alopecia areata. The material was CD4+ T cells sorted from blood, obtained at week 24, from a patient treated with tofacitinib. CDR3 sequence: CASSRKPLDGEDEQYF. The CDR3 nucleotides read TGTGCCAGCAGCCGCAAACCCCTTGACGGCGAGGACGAGCAGTACTTC.